This TCR beta chain derives from a study of beta chain features in type 1 diabetes. One heparinised draw of blood, averaging roughly 110 mL, came from each donor. Study-level results: Researchers could not determine here whether HLA type influences TCRB rearrangement. In all four CD4+ subsets, TCRB CDR3 length was significantly, moderately reduced in type 1 diabetes. VDJ junctions from type 1 diabetes patients carried fewer insertions and larger deletions.

On this clone itself: Its antigen is not identified.

Since all of the isolated RNA was reverse transcribed, expressed TCRB transcripts were what got sequenced. The average output of naive, central memory and regulatory T cell samples was about 3.3 million reads. The data were produced by immunoSEQ multiplex PCR, yet TCRdb's version contains in-frame clones alone and is incomplete. The data hold about 400,000 clones, with roughly 12% observed a single time. This clonotype was sampled from a woman between 18 and 29 years old with type 1 diabetes. The sequencing input was naive CD4+ T cells from blood.

This CDR3 is CASSQAPEGNIQYF. In DNA, the CDR3 is TGCGCCAGCAGCCAAGCCCCCGAGGGAAACATTCAGTACTTC. V usage is TRBV4-3 and J usage is TRBJ2-4, with TRBD2 as a possible D gene (5 bases). The germline gives CDR1 LGHNA, CDR2 YSLEER. Trimming shortened V by 1 base and J by 6 bases, and 10 bases separated the two germline ends. CDR3 length equals 14 residues.